This paragraph reports one T cell receptor beta chain. CDR1 and CDR2 (germline): MNHNS, SASEGT. The trim removed 7 bases at V and 8 bases at J, leaving 9 bases unmatched. CDR3 length: 14 residues. Measured with immunoSEQ multiplex PCR; TCRdb has only the in-frame clones, and not every one. The top ten clones hold 0.78% of a sample with around 79,000 clones, approximately 91% of them seen once. These data are taken from a study of OX40 agonist ivuxolimab in advanced cancers. About the study: Patients were dosed with the agonistic anti-OX40 (CD134) antibody ivuxolimab.

Exclusion applied to patients with autoimmune disease history or systemic immunosuppression. This receptor was obtained from an adult with an advanced solid tumor such as melanoma, head and neck, liver or kidney cancer. This chain connects TRBV6-1 to TRBJ1-4, with 8 bases fitting TRBD1. The source material was CD4+ or CD8+ T cells sorted from blood, sampled in a trial of the OX40 agonist ivuxolimab. CDR3 nucleotides: TGTGCCAGCACTTCTTCACAGGGGGGCGAAAAACTGTTTTTT. Translation: CASTSSQGGEKLFF.